This TCR beta chain was captured by sequencing in a study of T-cell memory formation after mild COVID-19. Study results and limitations: Balance between CD4 and CD8 was seen in clones contracting day 15 to 85, and a CD4+ lean was seen in later expanders. Researchers report contracting CD4+ clones mostly in CM and EM, with CD8+ clones in EMRA.

TCRdb called the 5' RACE reads again in MiXCR, with one record for every CDR3 protein. The sample includes some 260,000 distinct CDR3 sequences, about a sixth of them seen just once. A word on this clonotype: Its cognate antigen is unknown.

The CDR3 is made up of 14 amino acids. V was cut by 6 bases and J by 1 base, with 12 bases left in between. Germline CDR1 MNHEY, CDR2 SMNVEV (reference sequence). Sequenced input: PBMCs or a T cell subset sorted from them (not recorded which). The source of this sequence is a man aged 18 to 30 who had mild COVID-19 (a few samples of this study predate the infection). Cell type and time point are not known. The J gene is TRBJ2-5, the V gene TRBV27, with D unresolved. CDR3 bases: TGTGCCAGCAGCTCCTTAGGGCGCCAAGAGACCCAGTACTTC. This sequence encodes CASSSLGRQETQYF.